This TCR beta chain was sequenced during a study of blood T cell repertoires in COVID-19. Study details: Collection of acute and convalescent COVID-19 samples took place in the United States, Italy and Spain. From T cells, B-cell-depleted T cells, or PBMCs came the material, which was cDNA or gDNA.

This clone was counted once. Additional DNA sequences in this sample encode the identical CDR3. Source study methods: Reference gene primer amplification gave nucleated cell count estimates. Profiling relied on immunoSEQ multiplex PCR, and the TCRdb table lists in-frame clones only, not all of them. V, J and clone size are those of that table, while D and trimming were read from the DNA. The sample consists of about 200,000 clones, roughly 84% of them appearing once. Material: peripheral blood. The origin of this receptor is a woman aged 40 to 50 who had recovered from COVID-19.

CDR3 region: CSGGTGGTEAFF. The CDR3 coding sequence is TGCAGCGGGGGGACAGGGGGCACTGAAGCTTTCTTT. This chain joins TRBV29-1 and TRBJ1-1, with 11 bases lining up with TRBD1. V trimming: 7 bases; J trimming: 4 bases; junction bases outside the gene matches: 2. There are 12 residues in the CDR3. Germline CDR1 and CDR2: SQVTM and ANQGSEA. The full variable domain, rest sourced from reference TRBV29-1 and TRBJ1-1, is SAVISQKPSRDICQRGTSLTIQCQVDSQVTMMFWYRQQPGQSLTLIATANQGSEATYESGFVIDKFPISRPNLTFSTLTVSNMSPEDSSIYLCSGGTGGTEAFFGQGTRLTVV.